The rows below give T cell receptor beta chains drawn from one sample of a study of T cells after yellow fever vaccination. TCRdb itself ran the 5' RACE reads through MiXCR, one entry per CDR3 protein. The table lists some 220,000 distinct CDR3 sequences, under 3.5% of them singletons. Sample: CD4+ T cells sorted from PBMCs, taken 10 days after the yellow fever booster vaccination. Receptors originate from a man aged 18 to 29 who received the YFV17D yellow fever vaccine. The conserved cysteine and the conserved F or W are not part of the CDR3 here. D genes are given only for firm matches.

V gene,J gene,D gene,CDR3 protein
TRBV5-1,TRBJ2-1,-,ASSLGHSLNEQF
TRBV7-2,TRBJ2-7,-,ASSLDRHEQY
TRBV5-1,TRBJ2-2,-,ASSLVAGTNTGELF
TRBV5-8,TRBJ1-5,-,ASSGRDVNQPQH
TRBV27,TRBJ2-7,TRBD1,ASSKGQAYEQY
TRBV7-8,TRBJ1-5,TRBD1,ASSVGQGWDQPQH
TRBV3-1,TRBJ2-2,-,ASKTGTPNTGELF
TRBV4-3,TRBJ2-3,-,ASSQDPSRADTQY
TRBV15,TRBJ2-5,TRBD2,ATSRDPREGETQY
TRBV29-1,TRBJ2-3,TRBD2,SVGFGGSTDTQY
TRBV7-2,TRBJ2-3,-,ASIPGGPDTQY
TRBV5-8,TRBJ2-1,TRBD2,ASSLSGASYNEQF
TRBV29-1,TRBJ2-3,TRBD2,SVAHGLVSTDTQY
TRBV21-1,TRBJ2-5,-,ASSKVFSLSGNQETQY